This T cell receptor (beta chain) was sequenced in a study of beta chain features in type 1 diabetes. Study outcomes and limitations: Among patients, naive, central memory and Treg TCRB repertoires appeared more similar than among healthy donors. The study found fewer insertions and more deletions at VDJ junctions in type 1 diabetes patients.

TCRB transcripts that were expressed got sequenced, as all of the isolated RNA had been reverse transcribed. Sequencing of naive, central memory and regulatory T cell samples gave an average of around 3.8 million reads. Profiling relied on immunoSEQ multiplex PCR, and the TCRdb table lists in-frame clones only, not all of them. This table holds over 300,000 clones, 8% found once. Sorted populations all had greater than 95% purity. Details on this clone: Its antigen is unknown.

The junction had 4 bases not matched to a gene; V was cut back by 1 base and J by 6 bases. Germline V gives CDR1 SGHTA, CDR2 FQGTGA. The CDR3 length is 14 residues. The chain has TRBV7-3 and TRBJ2-7, with 9 nucleotides matching TRBD2. The TCR sequence derives from a young woman in good health. The sample consisted of central memory CD4+ T cells from blood. CDR3 nucleotides: TGTGCCAGCAGCTTAATAGCGGGAGTCCGCGAGCAGTACTTC. Translated: CASSLIAGVREQYF.